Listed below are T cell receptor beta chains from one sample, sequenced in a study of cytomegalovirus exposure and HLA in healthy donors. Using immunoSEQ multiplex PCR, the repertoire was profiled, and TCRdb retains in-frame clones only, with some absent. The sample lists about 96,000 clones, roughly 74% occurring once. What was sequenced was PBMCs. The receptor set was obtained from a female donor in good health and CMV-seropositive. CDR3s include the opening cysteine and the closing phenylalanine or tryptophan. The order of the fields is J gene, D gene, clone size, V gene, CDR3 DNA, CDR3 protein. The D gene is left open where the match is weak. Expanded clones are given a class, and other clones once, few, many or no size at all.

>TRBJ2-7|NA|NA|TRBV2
TGTGCCAGCAGACGAACGACACCCTCCTACGAGCAGTACTTC
CASRRTTPSYEQYF
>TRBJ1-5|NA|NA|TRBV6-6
TGTGCCAGCAGTTGGCCTCAGGAGCCCCAGCATTTT
CASSWPQEPQHF
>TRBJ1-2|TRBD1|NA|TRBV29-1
TGCAGCGGCTACCCGACAGGGAGATATGGCTACACCTTC
CSGYPTGRYGYTF
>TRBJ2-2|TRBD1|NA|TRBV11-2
TGTGCCAGCAGCTTAAGGGACAGCAACACCGGGGAGCTGTTTTTT
CASSLRDSNTGELFF
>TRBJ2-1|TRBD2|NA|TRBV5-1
TGCGCCAGCAGCTTAGTCCGAGGACTAGCGTGGTCGTTTTCCTACAATGAGCAGTTCTTC
CASSLVRGLAWSFSYNEQFF
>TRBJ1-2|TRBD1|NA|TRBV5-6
TGTGCCAGCAGCCCAGGGGGAACGAATGGCTACACCTTC
CASSPGGTNGYTF
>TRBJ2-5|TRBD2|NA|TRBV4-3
TGCGCCAGCAGCCAAGGAGCGCTAGCGGGAGTCGGGCAAGAGACCCAGTACTTC
CASSQGALAGVGQETQYF
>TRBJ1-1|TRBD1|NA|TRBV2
TGTGCCAGCAGATTGGACAGGGGCAACACTGAAGCTTTCTTT
CASRLDRGNTEAFF
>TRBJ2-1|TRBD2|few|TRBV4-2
TGTGCCAGCAGCCAGACGGGGGGCAATGAGCAGTTCTTC
CASSQTGGNEQFF
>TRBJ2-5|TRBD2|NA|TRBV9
TGTGCCAGCAGCTCTCGACTAGCGGGAATTGGAGAGACCCAGTACTTC
CASSSRLAGIGETQYF
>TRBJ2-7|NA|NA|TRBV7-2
TGTGCCAGCAGCTTAGCGTACGGGGGACCCTACGAGCAGTACTTC
CASSLAYGGPYEQYF
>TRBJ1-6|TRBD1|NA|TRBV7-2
TGTGCCAGCAGCCAAGAGTCAGGGGGGAATAATTCACCCCTCCACTTT
CASSQESGGNNSPLHF
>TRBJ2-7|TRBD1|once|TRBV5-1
TGCGCCAGCAGCTTGACAACGGGACAGGGTAACGAGCAGTACTTC
CASSLTTGQGNEQYF
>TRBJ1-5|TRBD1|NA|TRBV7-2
TGTGCCAGCAGCCCCTGGACAGGGGATCAGCCCCAGCATTTT
CASSPWTGDQPQHF
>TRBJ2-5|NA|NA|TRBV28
TGTGCCAGCGGGAGGGGGGCGGGGCCCCAAGAGACCCAGTACTTC
CASGRGAGPQETQYF
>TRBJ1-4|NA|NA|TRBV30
TGTGCCTGGAGTGGCGGGTCAGGCGTACAAGAAAAACTGTTTTTT
CAWSGGSGVQEKLFF
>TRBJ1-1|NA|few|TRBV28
TGTGCCAGCAGTTTAGGCCAGGCTGGGACTGAAGCTTTCTTT
CASSLGQAGTEAFF
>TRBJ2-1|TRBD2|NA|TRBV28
TGTGCCAGCAGCCCGCGGGAGGGCCGAAATGAGCAGTTCTTC
CASSPREGRNEQFF
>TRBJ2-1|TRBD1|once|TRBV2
TGTGCCAACCCGCCGGGACAGGGTCCCAATGAGCAGTTCTTC
CANPPGQGPNEQFF
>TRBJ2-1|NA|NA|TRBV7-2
TGTGCCAGCAGCTTAAACTCCCCCAATGAGCAGTTCTTC
CASSLNSPNEQFF
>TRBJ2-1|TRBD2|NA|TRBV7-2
TGTGCCAGCAGCCGAATGCGGGGGGGGAGCTCCTACAATGAGCAGTTCTTC
CASSRMRGGSSYNEQFF
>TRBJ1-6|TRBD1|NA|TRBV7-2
TGTGCCAGCAGCCCTAGGACAGGGGAGAATTCACCCCTCCACTTT
CASSPRTGENSPLHF
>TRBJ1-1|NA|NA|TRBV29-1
TGCAGCGTTGCGGTCATACGGAACACTGAAGCTTTCTTT
CSVAVIRNTEAFF
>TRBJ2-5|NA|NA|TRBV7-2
TGTGCCAGCAGCTTAGGCGAGTCGGCCCAGTACTTC
CASSLGESAQYF
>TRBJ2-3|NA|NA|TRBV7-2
TGTGCCAGCAGCTTAGCTCTCCGCACAGATACGCAGTATTTT
CASSLALRTDTQYF